This T cell receptor beta chain was retrieved from a study of identical twins. The CDR3 contains 13 residues. The ends lost 4 bases at V and 9 bases at J; junction bases unmatched: 5. In germline, CDR1 is LGHDT, CDR2 YNNKEL (reference sequence). Template switching supplied a universal primer site; unique molecular identifiers were carried on the cDNA. TCRdb reprocessed the 5' RACE reads via MiXCR and lists one record per CDR3 protein. Of around 280,000 distinct CDR3 sequences listed, about 8.1% are singletons. Study-wide results and caveats: An excess of low generation probability was shown by twin-shared out-of-frame alpha sequences. Insertions were fewer in abundant cord blood beta clonotypes, whereas memory repertoires showed none of this pattern. Within monozygotic twins, out-of-frame TCR alpha sharing was underestimated by the models.

This clonotype has at least ten counts. Antigen: not known. This sample was also put to use in a study of yellow fever vaccine responses in identical twins.

This rearrangement joins TRBV3-1 to TRBJ1-5, with 8 bases that match TRBD1. Sample: memory (CD45RO+) T cells sorted from blood. This receptor was obtained from a woman aged 18-35 years in good health. CDR3 protein: CASSRGQARPQHF. Written as DNA, the CDR3 is TGTGCCAGCAGCCGGGGACAGGCGCGGCCCCAGCATTTT.